This passage covers 10 T cell receptor beta chains from one sample sequenced in a study of blood T cell repertoires in COVID-19. TCRdb's copy holds only in-frame clones and misses some; the assay was immunoSEQ multiplex PCR. The data show some 270,000 clones, with approximately 85% seen just once and 3.5% to 5.5% held by the top ten. The sample consisted of PBMCs or T cells enriched from blood (not recorded which). Receptors were obtained from a woman in her 30s who had recovered from COVID-19.

V usage is TRBV15 and J usage is TRBJ2-2, with a possible D match to TRBD2 (6 bases). Germline values: CDR1 LNHNV, CDR2 YYDKDF (reference sequence). The V end was cut by 1 base, the J end by 3 bases, with 9 bases between. The CDR3 is made up of 15 amino acids. CDR3 sequence (DNA): TGTGCCACCAGCAGAGTCTGGGGGGACACCGGGGAGCTGTTTTTT. Its translation is CATSRVWGDTGELFF. The variable domain in full, completed from reference TRBV15 and TRBJ2-2, reads DAMVIQNPRYQVTQFGKPVTLSCSQTLNHNVMYWYQQKSSQAPKLLFHYYDKDFNNEADTPDNFQSRRPNTSFCFLDIRSPGLGDTAMYLCATSRVWGDTGELFFGEGSRLTVL.

The CDR3 sequence is CASSRGETAINEKLFF. The CDR3 DNA sequence: TGTGCCAGCTCGCGGGGGGAGACAGCGATTAATGAAAAACTGTTTTTT. J is TRBJ1-4 and V is TRBV18; a weak D match, TRBD1 (5 bases). This CDR3 has 16 residues. From germline, CDR1 is KGHSH and CDR2 LQKENI. V lost 6 bases to trimming and J lost 4 bases, with 18 bases between them.

This clone appeared once. J is TRBJ2-1 and V is TRBV12-5; 9 bases match TRBD2. Germline V CDR1 and CDR2: LGHNT, FRNRAP. The CDR3 extends over 18 amino acids. With 3 bases clipped from V and 9 bases from J, the junction kept 18 bases outside the gene matches. The CDR3 sequence is CASGFRSALSGSGVEQFF. The CDR3 DNA reads as TGTGCTAGTGGTTTCCGCTCCGCTCTTAGCGGGAGCGGGGTTGAGCAGTTCTTC.

The chain carries TRBV11-2 and TRBJ2-6; 7 nucleotides agree with TRBD1. J was trimmed by 2 bases and V by 7 bases; bases with no gene match: 8. This CDR3 is built from 16 residues. CDR1 SGHAT and CDR2 FQNNGV come from the germline V gene. In DNA form, the CDR3 reads TGTGCCAGCATCGACCTCCAGGGGGCTGGGGCCAACGTCCTGACTTTC. It is translated as CASIDLQGAGANVLTF.

The J gene is TRBJ2-3, the V gene TRBV12-3 or TRBV12-4; D is perhaps TRBD2 (6 bases). V lost 8 bases, J lost 5 bases, and 14 bases lay in between. The CDR3 length is 13 residues. The CDR3 spells CASGSSAGDTQYF. CDR3 in DNA: TGTGCCAGCGGATCTAGCGCGGGAGATACGCAGTATTTT.

This clone has just one count. The rearrangement uses TRBV7-3 and TRBJ2-2; no definite D call. V was trimmed by 2 bases and J by 1 base, leaving 11 bases between them. CDR1 SGHTA and CDR2 FQGTGA come from the germline V gene. The CDR3 is 16 amino acids. The CDR3: CASSLGRVLNTGELFF. The CDR3 DNA reads as TGTGCCAGCAGCTTAGGTCGCGTTCTGAACACCGGGGAGCTGTTTTTT.

This clone was seen a handful of times. The chain carries TRBV5-5 and TRBJ2-2, with D possibly being TRBD1 (6 bases). CDR3 length equals 16 residues. Germline CDR1 reads SGHKS; CDR2 reads YYEKEE (reference sequence). Trimming took 3 bases from V and 0 from J, leaving 12 bases between them. The CDR3 is CASSSQGTTNTGELFF. The CDR3 DNA reads TGTGCCAGCAGCTCCCAGGGGACAACGAACACCGGGGAGCTGTTTTTT.

The chain combines TRBV7-2 with TRBJ1-2; 7 bases map to TRBD1. This CDR3 region has 13 residues. J was trimmed by 6 bases and V by 1 base; bases with no gene match: 2. CDR1 is SGHTA and CDR2 is FQGNSA in the germline V gene. The CDR3 coding sequence is TGTGCCAGCAGCTTAGACAGGGGAAATGGCTACACCTTC. It yields the protein CASSLDRGNGYTF.

V gene TRBV5-1 combines with J gene TRBJ1-1; tentative D call: TRBD1 (6 bases). The ends were cut back, 3 bases at V and 4 bases at J, with 22 bases in the middle. Germline lookup yields CDR1 SGHRS and CDR2 YFSETQ. The CDR3 covers 17 residues. CDR3 sequence: CASSSLGGLGSSTEAFF. The CDR3 DNA sequence: TGCGCCAGCAGCTCCTTGGGGGGGCTGGGCAGCTCCACTGAAGCTTTCTTT.

This sequence joins TRBV2 and TRBJ1-2, with D tentatively TRBD1 (6 bases). The CDR3 totals 15 residues. CDR1 is SNHLY, CDR2 FYNNEI, per germline. V was shortened by 6 bases and J by 2 bases, with 16 bases between the two germline ends. CDR3 protein: CASSPDRNRNYGYTF. The CDR3 nucleotides read TGTGCCAGCAGCCCCGACAGGAACCGAAACTATGGCTACACCTTC.